Presented here are 8 T cell receptor beta chains from one specimen sequenced in a study of T cells in Graves' hyperthyroidism and ophthalmopathy. The CDR3 regions of TCR beta were amplified from RNA transcripts. The HTBI primer set served for first-round RT-PCR of the TCR CDR3. Via MiXCR, TCRdb re-called the multiplex PCR reads, giving one row per CDR3 protein. The repertoire holds 500,000 to 550,000 distinct CDR3 sequences, with 15% to 20% as singletons. The sample was blood. Every receptor here comes from a man aged 35 to 55 with Graves' ophthalmopathy.

This clonotype appeared many times. This chain uses TRBV5-1 with TRBJ2-7; TRBD1 might be the D (6 bases). V lost 3 bases to trimming and J lost 6 bases, with 16 bases between them. The CDR3 loop spans 14 amino acids. Germline V gene sequence: CDR1 SGHRS, CDR2 YFSETQ. DNA of the CDR3: TGCGCCAGCAGCTCCCGGGGACAAGGCCGCGAGCAGTACTTC. This encodes CASSSRGQGREQYF.

This clonotype was detected ten times or more. V is TRBV3-1 and J is TRBJ2-7, with D possibly being TRBD1 (6 bases). Looked up from germline, CDR1 is LGHDT and CDR2 is YNNKEL (reference sequence). The CDR3 is 13 amino acids. Trimming shortened V by 4 bases and J by 7 bases, and 14 bases separated the two germline ends. Written as DNA, the CDR3 is TGTGCCAGCAGCCCCAACAGGGCCGGAGAGCAGTACTTC. Its translation: CASSPNRAGEQYF.

This clonotype has more than one count but fewer than ten. The chain links TRBV10-3 to TRBJ1-3, with 8 bases lining up with TRBD1. The CDR3 totals 16 residues. The germline gives CDR1 ENHRY, CDR2 SYGVKD. The V gene end was trimmed by 1 base and the J gene end by 4 bases; junction bases not matched to a gene: 6. The CDR3 protein is CAISEWDRPEGNTIYF. CDR3 DNA: TGTGCCATCAGTGAGTGGGACAGGCCGGAAGGAAACACCATATATTTT.

The table lists this clonotype with many counts. The chain has TRBV7-9 and TRBJ2-2; 8 bases match TRBD2. V was pared by 6 bases and J by 6 bases, with 9 bases of the junction left unmatched. CDR3 size: 15 residues. The germline CDR1 and CDR2 sequences are SEHNR and FQNEAQ (reference sequence). CDR3 sequence: CASRPPGLVPGELFF. CDR3 DNA sequence: TGTGCCAGCAGACCACCGGGACTAGTGCCCGGGGAGCTGTTTTTT.

This clonotype was seen repeatedly, ten times or more. CDR3 in DNA: TGTGCCAGCTCACCGGGCGGAAATAGCAATCAGCCCCAGCATTTT. This encodes CASSPGGNSNQPQHF. The chain employs TRBV18 and TRBJ1-5; no firm D call. The CDR3 contains 15 residues. Between the trimmed V and J ends, which lost 3 bases and 0 bases, there was a span of 9 bases. Looked up from germline, CDR1 is KGHSH and CDR2 is LQKENI. Full variable domain (missing parts from reference TRBV18 and TRBJ1-5): NAGVMQNPRHLVRRRGQEARLRCSPMKGHSHVYWYRQLPEEGLKFMVYLQKENIIDESGMPKERFSAEFPKEGPSILRIQQVVRGDSAAYFCASSPGGNSNQPQHFGDGTRLSIL.

This clonotype was seen more than once but under ten times. V usage is TRBV4-2 and J usage is TRBJ2-2, with 9 positions matching TRBD2. Germline CDR1 and CDR2: LGHNA and YNFKEQ. The V gene end was trimmed by 5 bases and the J gene end by 5 bases; junction bases not matched to a gene: 6. This CDR3 is 15 amino acids long. The CDR3 here is CASSYGLASTGELFF. The CDR3 bases are TGTGCCAGCAGCTATGGACTAGCGAGTACCGGGGAGCTGTTTTTT.

This clonotype was recorded a few times. The chain uses TRBV29-1 and TRBJ2-7; 9 bases fit TRBD1. Losses at the gene ends were 6 bases for V and 2 bases for J; bases not matched to a gene: 5. The CDR3 length is 13 residues. Germline assignment: CDR1 SQVTM and CDR2 ANQGSEA. CDR3 in DNA: TGCAGCGTCAGCCGGGACAGGGCCTACGAGCAGTACTTC. Protein product: CSVSRDRAYEQYF.

This clonotype has a handful of counts. The genes are TRBV3-1 and TRBJ1-4; 10 nucleotides align to TRBD1. Germline loops: CDR1 LGHDT, CDR2 YNNKEL (reference sequence). Unmatched junction bases numbered 7, after V lost 4 bases and J lost 8 bases. The CDR3 runs 15 residues. As DNA, the CDR3 is TGTGCCAGCAGCCGGGCGACAGGGGGCGCGGAAAAACTGTTTTTT. Residues: CASSRATGGAEKLFF.